The rows below give T cell receptor beta chains drawn from one sample of a study of blood T cell repertoires in COVID-19. The data were produced by immunoSEQ multiplex PCR, yet TCRdb's version contains in-frame clones alone and is incomplete. Of a few hundred thousand clones detected, roughly 87% appear once; the ten largest clones hold approximately 9%. Sequencing was carried out using PBMCs or T cells enriched from blood (not recorded which). The source is a woman between 18 and 30 years old who had recovered from COVID-19. The CDR3 runs from the conserved cysteine through the conserved F or W. The D gene is left open where the match is weak. Clone size appears in some rows only: once, few, many, or a class for an expanded clone.

j_call d_call clone_size v_call cdr3_aa cdr3_nt
TRBJ1-6 NA NA TRBV6-1 CASSEDGPGGSPLHF TGTGCCAGCAGTGAAGATGGGCCCGGCGGGTCACCCCTCCACTTT
TRBJ1-5 NA NA TRBV5-1 CASSVTGNSNQPQHF TGCGCCAGCAGCGTAACAGGAAATAGCAATCAGCCCCAGCATTTT
TRBJ1-2 NA NA TRBV3-1/TRBV3-2 CASSQEGAERYGYTF TGTGCCAGCAGCCAAGAGGGGGCAGAACGTTATGGCTACACCTTC
TRBJ2-5 TRBD1 NA TRBV7-3 CASSQGQLETQYF TGTGCCAGCAGCCAGGGACAGCTGGAGACCCAGTACTTC
TRBJ1-1 NA NA TRBV27 CASTKGGIHREAFF TGTGCCAGCACTAAAGGAGGGATTCACCGGGAAGCTTTCTTT
TRBJ1-5 TRBD1 NA TRBV28 CASSFLQGTNQPQHF TGTGCCAGCAGTTTTTTACAGGGGACCAATCAGCCCCAGCATTTT
TRBJ2-1 NA NA TRBV5-1 CASRPTGVGYNEQFF TGCGCCAGCAGGCCAACGGGAGTAGGATACAATGAGCAGTTCTTC
TRBJ1-2 TRBD1 NA TRBV18 CASSPSLTGRHGYTF TGTGCCAGCTCACCATCTTTGACAGGGAGGCATGGCTACACCTTC
TRBJ2-7 NA NA TRBV9 CASSAKHGGSYEQYF TGTGCCAGCAGCGCAAAACACGGGGGATCCTACGAGCAGTACTTC
TRBJ1-5 TRBD1 NA TRBV16 CASSQDRGNSQPQHF TGTGCCAGCAGCCAGGACAGGGGGAACAGTCAGCCCCAGCATTTT
TRBJ1-2 NA NA TRBV4-2 CASSQDWQGIGYTF TGTGCCAGCAGCCAAGATTGGCAGGGTATTGGCTACACCTTC
TRBJ2-7 TRBD1 NA TRBV28 CASGIGWGTVGSYEQYF TGTGCCAGCGGAATAGGGTGGGGGACAGTCGGGTCCTACGAGCAGTACTTC
TRBJ1-2 NA NA TRBV6-5 CASSYISGVGYTF TGTGCCAGCAGTTATATCTCAGGGGTCGGCTACACCTTC
TRBJ2-7 TRBD1 NA TRBV6-5 CASRETGGNHEQYF TGTGCCAGCAGGGAGACAGGGGGCAATCACGAGCAGTACTTC
TRBJ2-3 TRBD2 NA TRBV11-2 CASSFLAASGSADTQYF TGTGCCAGCAGCTTCCTGGCCGCTAGCGGGAGTGCAGATACGCAGTATTTT
TRBJ2-5 TRBD1 NA TRBV6-5 CASSTTGRETQYF TGTGCCAGCAGTACGACAGGGAGAGAGACCCAGTACTTC
TRBJ1-4 TRBD1 once TRBV19 CASAPPEGAREKLFF TGTGCCAGTGCCCCACCGGAGGGGGCGCGGGAAAAACTGTTTTTT
TRBJ1-5 NA NA TRBV21-1 CASSSWPQEWMANQPQHF TGTGCCAGCAGCAGTTGGCCACAGGAATGGATGGCTAATCAGCCCCAGCATTTT
TRBJ1-1 NA NA TRBV20-1 CSAREGTEAFF TGCAGTGCTAGGGAGGGGACTGAAGCTTTCTTT
TRBJ2-2 TRBD1 NA TRBV24-1 CATSAPDGTGGNTGELFF TGTGCCACCAGTGCCCCAGATGGGACAGGGGGCAACACCGGGGAGCTGTTTTTT
TRBJ2-1 NA NA TRBV7-9 CASSLGLVVPYNEQFF TGTGCCAGCAGCTTAGGACTAGTCGTCCCCTACAATGAGCAGTTCTTC
TRBJ2-7 TRBD2 NA TRBV5-1 CASSPGGPRPGYF TGCGCCAGCAGTCCGGGAGGACCGCGGCCGGGGTACTTC
TRBJ2-1 NA NA TRBV7-9 CASSLYSRQDHEQFF TGTGCCAGCAGCTTATATAGCAGACAGGACCATGAGCAGTTCTTC
TRBJ2-7 TRBD2 NA TRBV5-1 CASSLGGLAVSYEQYF TGCGCCAGCAGCTTGGGGGGACTAGCGGTCTCCTACGAGCAGTACTTC
TRBJ2-5 NA NA TRBV11-3 CASSFSREETQYF TGTGCCAGCAGCTTCTCCCGGGAAGAGACCCAGTACTTC
TRBJ1-4 TRBD1 NA TRBV7-9 CASSSGTGGEKLFF TGTGCCAGCAGCTCCGGGACAGGGGGCGAAAAACTGTTTTTT
TRBJ1-1 NA NA TRBV4-1 CASSQESGRTEAFF TGCGCCAGCAGCCAAGAATCCGGGAGAACTGAAGCTTTCTTT
TRBJ1-2 NA NA TRBV28 CATRQVNYGYTF TGTGCCACTAGACAGGTTAACTATGGCTACACCTTC
TRBJ1-3 NA few TRBV6-5 CASSVVKGNTIYF TGTGCCAGCTCGGTGGTTAAGGGAAACACCATATATTTT
TRBJ2-1 TRBD2 NA TRBV3-1/TRBV3-2 CASSQVPGGRGGLGNEQFF TGTGCCAGCAGCCAAGTCCCCGGAGGGCGGGGGGGCTTGGGCAATGAGCAGTTCTTC
TRBJ2-5 NA NA TRBV28 CASSFISETQYF TGTGCCAGCAGTTTTATCTCGGAGACCCAGTACTTC